This T cell receptor (beta chain) was recorded in a study of blood T cell repertoires in COVID-19. Study-level background: Material from acute and convalescent COVID-19 was sourced from the United States, Italy and Spain. Sources were T cells, B-cell-depleted T cells, or PBMCs; the material itself was cDNA or gDNA.

Original processing methods: Nucleated cell counts were estimated from reference gene primer amplification. This table comes from immunoSEQ multiplex PCR, and its TCRdb copy is limited to in-frame clones, with some not included. V and J calls and clone size are as listed in that table; D and trimming were resolved from the DNA. The data contain tens of thousands of clones, about four fifths of them singletons. Points on this clone: Relative to the germline gene, one junction end is altered; a read error may explain this.

This CDR3 spans 12 amino acids. Germline CDR1 is GTSNPN and CDR2 is SVGIG (reference sequence). The source material was peripheral blood. The source is a man aged 80 or over with acute or convalescent COVID-19. The chain employs TRBV30 and TRBJ2-5; 11 positions match TRBD2. The chain's CDR3 is CAWSTASSGGNF. The CDR3 DNA follows: TGTGCCTGGAGTACCGCTTCTAGCGGGGGGAACTTC.